This T cell receptor (beta chain) was recovered during a study of blood T cell repertoires in COVID-19. Overall study context: From T cells, B-cell-depleted T cells, or PBMCs came the material, which was cDNA or gDNA.

J lost 10 bases, V lost 5 bases, and 16 bases had no gene match. Germline V lookup: CDR1 SGHTA, CDR2 FQGNSA. CDR3 size: 16 residues. As handled by the study authors: Amplifying reference gene primers gave estimates of nucleated cell counts. The repertoire was sequenced with immunoSEQ multiplex PCR; TCRdb's copy has only in-frame clones and lacks some. V, J and clone size were drawn from that table, and D and trimming were deduced from the DNA. The sample lists 150,000 or so clones, about nine tenths occurring once. The chain links TRBV7-2 to TRBJ2-1; 8 bases map to TRBD2. The receptor was isolated from a man older than 75 with acute or convalescent COVID-19. The specimen sequenced was peripheral blood. As DNA, the CDR3 is TGTGCCAGCAGCCCTCTTCCGGGAGGGCCCAGGAGCGAGCAGTTCTTC. It encodes CASSPLPGGPRSEQFF.